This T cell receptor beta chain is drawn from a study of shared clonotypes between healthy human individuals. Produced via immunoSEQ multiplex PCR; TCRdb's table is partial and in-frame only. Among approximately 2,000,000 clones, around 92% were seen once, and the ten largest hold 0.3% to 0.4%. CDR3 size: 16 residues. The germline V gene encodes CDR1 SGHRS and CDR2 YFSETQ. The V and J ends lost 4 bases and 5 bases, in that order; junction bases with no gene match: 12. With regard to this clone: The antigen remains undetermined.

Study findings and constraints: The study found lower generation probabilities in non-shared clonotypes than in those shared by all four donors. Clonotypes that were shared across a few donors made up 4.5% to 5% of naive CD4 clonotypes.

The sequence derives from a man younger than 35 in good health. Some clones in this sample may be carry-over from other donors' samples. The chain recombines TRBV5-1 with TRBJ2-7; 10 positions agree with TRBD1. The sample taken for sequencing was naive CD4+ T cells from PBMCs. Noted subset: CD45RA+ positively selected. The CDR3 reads CASSLDGGQGSNEQYF. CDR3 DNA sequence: TGCGCCAGCAGCCTGGACGGGGGACAGGGGTCCAACGAGCAGTACTTC.